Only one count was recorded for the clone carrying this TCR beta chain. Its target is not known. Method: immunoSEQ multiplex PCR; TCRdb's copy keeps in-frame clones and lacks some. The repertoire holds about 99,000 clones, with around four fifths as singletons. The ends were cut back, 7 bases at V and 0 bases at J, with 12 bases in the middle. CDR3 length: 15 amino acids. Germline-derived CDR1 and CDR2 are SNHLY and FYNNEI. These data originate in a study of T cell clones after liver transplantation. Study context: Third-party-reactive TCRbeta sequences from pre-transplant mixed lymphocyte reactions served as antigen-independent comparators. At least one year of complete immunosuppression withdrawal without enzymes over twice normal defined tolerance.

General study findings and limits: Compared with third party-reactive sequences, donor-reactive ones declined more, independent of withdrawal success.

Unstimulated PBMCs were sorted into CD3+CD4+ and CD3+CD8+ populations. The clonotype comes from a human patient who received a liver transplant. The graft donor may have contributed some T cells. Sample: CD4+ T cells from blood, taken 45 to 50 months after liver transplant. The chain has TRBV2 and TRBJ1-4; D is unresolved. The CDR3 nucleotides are TGTGCCAGCACTCAAGCCGGGGCAACTAATGAAAAACTGTTTTTT. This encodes CASTQAGATNEKLFF.